These T cell receptor beta chains were read from a single sample in a study of T-cell memory formation after mild COVID-19. TCRdb used MiXCR to reprocess the 5' RACE reads, holding one entry per CDR3 protein. The data contain 450,000 to 650,000 distinct CDR3 sequences, under 20% of them singletons. The material sequenced was PBMCs or a T cell subset sorted from them (not recorded which). These TCRs come from an adult woman who had mild COVID-19 (a few samples of this study predate the infection). Cell type and time point are not known. Both conserved end residues are part of each CDR3. Clone size appears in some rows only: once, few, many, or a class for an expanded clone.

clone_size	j_call	v_call	cdr3_aa
-	TRBJ2-7	TRBV21-1	CASRQGHEQYF
few	TRBJ2-1	TRBV15	CATRGEGPHNEQFF
few	TRBJ2-3	TRBV20-1	CSAEQGSTDTQYF
once	TRBJ1-2	TRBV2	CASRETVDRGSFYGYTF
few	TRBJ2-7	TRBV5-1	CASSLGSRSGYSYEQYF
-	TRBJ2-7	TRBV20-1	CSASPGERIYEQYF
-	TRBJ1-5	TRBV24-1	CATSSGTGTVNQPQHF
few	TRBJ2-7	TRBV19	CASSTGPSGVYYEQYF
few	TRBJ2-1	TRBV24-1	CATMDSSYYNEQFF
few	TRBJ2-7	TRBV29-1	CSVAPGTGGFDEQYF
few	TRBJ2-2	TRBV6-1	CASTGTGRDTGELFF
few	TRBJ2-1	TRBV5-1	CASSLAGPRLADSYNEQFF
-	TRBJ2-3	TRBV7-9	CASSLSQTGVTDTQYF
-	TRBJ2-1	TRBV18	CASTTGSGGEQFF